The rows below give T cell receptor beta chains drawn from one sample of a study of blood T cell repertoires in COVID-19. Libraries were prepared by immunoSEQ multiplex PCR; TCRdb keeps only in-frame clonotypes and omits some of them. This table has 150,000 or so clones, 85% to 90% appearing once. The sample consisted of peripheral blood. All receptors come from a young man with acute or convalescent COVID-19. The CDR3 runs from the conserved cysteine through the conserved F or W. Each record gives: V gene, J gene, CDR3 length, D gene, clone size, CDR3 DNA, CDR3 protein. D genes are given only for firm matches. Part of the rows lack a size; the others show once, few, many or a class for expanded clones.

V: TRBV7-2
J: TRBJ2-5
length: 14
D: -
size: -
DNA: TGTGCCAGCAGCTTAGGGGCTGGCCAAGAGACCCAGTACTTC
CDR3: CASSLGAGQETQYF

V: TRBV14
J: TRBJ1-1
length: 16
D: -
size: -
DNA: TGTGCCAGCAGCCAGAGAGGTGGAGCCCTGAACACTGAAGCTTTCTTT
CDR3: CASSQRGGALNTEAFF

V: TRBV27
J: TRBJ2-7
length: 17
D: TRBD2
size: once
DNA: TGTGCCAGCAGTTTATCAAAGGGGATAGCGGGGGTCTACGAGCAGTACTTC
CDR3: CASSLSKGIAGVYEQYF

V: TRBV12-3/TRBV12-4
J: TRBJ1-1
length: 13
D: -
size: -
DNA: TGTGCCACCACCAGAGGACACCGCACTGAAGCTTTCTTT
CDR3: CATTRGHRTEAFF

V: TRBV19
J: TRBJ1-2
length: 14
D: -
size: -
DNA: TGTGCCAGTAGTATGACGTCCCGGCAGGGAGGCTACACCTTC
CDR3: CASSMTSRQGGYTF

V: TRBV4-2
J: TRBJ1-6
length: 13
D: -
size: -
DNA: TGTGCCAGCAGCCAAAACAGGGACTCACCCCTCCACTTT
CDR3: CASSQNRDSPLHF

V: TRBV7-2
J: TRBJ2-1
length: 12
D: -
size: -
DNA: TGTGCCAGCAGCGCTAGACTGGATGAGCAGTTCTTC
CDR3: CASSARLDEQFF

V: TRBV2
J: TRBJ1-5
length: 15
D: TRBD1
size: -
DNA: TGTGCCAGCAGTCGACAGGGTGGGGCGAATCAGCCCCAGCATTTT
CDR3: CASSRQGGANQPQHF

V: TRBV5-3
J: TRBJ1-3
length: 11
D: -
size: few
DNA: TGTGCCGACCAGGCTGGAAACACCATATATTTT
CDR3: CADQAGNTIYF

V: TRBV14
J: TRBJ2-2
length: 17
D: TRBD1
size: few
DNA: TGTGCCAGCAGCCGACTTATCGGACAGGGCAACACCGGGGAGCTGTTTTTT
CDR3: CASSRLIGQGNTGELFF

V: TRBV6-6
J: TRBJ1-6
length: 14
D: -
size: -
DNA: TGTGCCAGCAGGGGAGGGACCTCGGGTTCACCCCTCCACTTT
CDR3: CASRGGTSGSPLHF

V: TRBV2
J: TRBJ1-6
length: 13
D: -
size: -
DNA: TGTGCCAGCAGTGACCCCCTTGCGTCACCCCTCCACTTT
CDR3: CASSDPLASPLHF

V: TRBV19
J: TRBJ1-5
length: 14
D: TRBD1
size: -
DNA: TGTGCCAGTAGTATGGGGACAGGGCACCAGCCCCAGCATTTT
CDR3: CASSMGTGHQPQHF

V: TRBV9
J: TRBJ1-4
length: 14
D: -
size: -
DNA: TGTGCCAGCAGCGTAGCTTCGGGTAATGAAAAACTGTTTTTT
CDR3: CASSVASGNEKLFF

V: TRBV18
J: TRBJ2-3
length: 15
D: TRBD1
size: -
DNA: TGTGCCAGCTCACCGAGGACAGGGTACACAGATACGCAGTATTTT
CDR3: CASSPRTGYTDTQYF

V: TRBV19
J: TRBJ1-1
length: 12
D: -
size: -
DNA: TGTGCCAGTAGTATGGCAGGCACTGAAGCTTTCTTT
CDR3: CASSMAGTEAFF

V: TRBV30
J: TRBJ1-4
length: 15
D: TRBD1
size: -
DNA: TGTGCCTGGAGTGTCAGGGGGCTCAGTAATGAAAAACTGTTTTTT
CDR3: CAWSVRGLSNEKLFF

V: TRBV7-9
J: TRBJ1-2
length: 16
D: -
size: -
DNA: TGTGCCAGCAGCTTAGAACGTACAGGGACGAACTATGGCTACACCTTC
CDR3: CASSLERTGTNYGYTF

V: TRBV4-1
J: TRBJ1-6
length: 16
D: -
size: -
DNA: TGCGCCAGCAGCCAAACACCCACGAACGGGAATTCACCCCTCCACTTT
CDR3: CASSQTPTNGNSPLHF

V: TRBV12-3/TRBV12-4
J: TRBJ2-5
length: 13
D: -
size: -
DNA: TGTGCCAGCAGCCTCCGAGGTCAAGAGACCCAGTACTTC
CDR3: CASSLRGQETQYF

V: TRBV9
J: TRBJ2-1
length: 20
D: TRBD2
size: -
DNA: TGTGCCAGCAGCGAACCCCTGCTTAGCGGGGGGAATATCCCCTACAATGAGCAGTTCTTC
CDR3: CASSEPLLSGGNIPYNEQFF

V: TRBV4-2
J: TRBJ2-1
length: 15
D: TRBD2
size: -
DNA: TGTGCCAGCAGCCAGGCGGGGGGGCAGGTAAATGAGCAGTTCTTC
CDR3: CASSQAGGQVNEQFF

V: TRBV28
J: TRBJ1-2
length: 15
D: TRBD1
size: -
DNA: TGTGCCAGCAGTTTTAGGGACAGACACTCCTCCGGCTACACCTTC
CDR3: CASSFRDRHSSGYTF

V: TRBV6-5
J: TRBJ2-5
length: 15
D: -
size: -
DNA: TGTGCCAGCAGTTATCCGGGACAAAAAAAAGAGACCCAGTACTTC
CDR3: CASSYPGQKKETQYF

V: TRBV7-6
J: TRBJ2-5
length: 15
D: TRBD2
size: -
DNA: TGTGCCAGCAGCTTTCCCCTAGCGGGGGAAGAGACCCAGTACTTC
CDR3: CASSFPLAGEETQYF

V: TRBV7-8
J: TRBJ2-5
length: 16
D: -
size: -
DNA: TGTGCCAGCAGCTTAACTATCACAGGGTTCGAAGAGACCCAGTACTTC
CDR3: CASSLTITGFEETQYF

V: TRBV5-1
J: TRBJ1-1
length: 14
D: TRBD1
size: -
DNA: TGCGCCAGCAGCACGGACAGGTGGGACACTGAAGCTTTCTTT
CDR3: CASSTDRWDTEAFF

V: TRBV3-1/TRBV3-2
J: TRBJ1-2
length: 15
D: TRBD1
size: -
DNA: TGTGCCAGCAGCCAAGGTGGACAGGGGAGCCGGGGCTACACCTTC
CDR3: CASSQGGQGSRGYTF

V: TRBV3-1/TRBV3-2
J: TRBJ1-3
length: 18
D: TRBD1
size: -
DNA: TGTGCCAGCAGCCAAGTGTTCGGACAGGGGGCGAAAGGAAACACCATATATTTT
CDR3: CASSQVFGQGAKGNTIYF

V: TRBV9
J: TRBJ2-3
length: 18
D: -
size: -
DNA: TGTGCCAGCAGCGCCAATTCCCCGGGGGTCGTTTTCGCAGATACGCAGTATTTT
CDR3: CASSANSPGVVFADTQYF

V: TRBV2
J: TRBJ1-2
length: 12
D: -
size: once
DNA: TGTGCCAGCAGCGAGTCGTACTATGGCTACACCTTC
CDR3: CASSESYYGYTF

V: TRBV5-1
J: TRBJ1-3
length: 18
D: TRBD1
size: -
DNA: TGCGCCAGCAGCTCGGGACAGGGAGGGAAGACATCTGGAAACACCATATATTTT
CDR3: CASSSGQGGKTSGNTIYF

V: TRBV3-1/TRBV3-2
J: TRBJ1-2
length: 13
D: TRBD1
size: -
DNA: TGTGCCAGCAGCCTACAGGGGGTCTATGGCTACACCTTC
CDR3: CASSLQGVYGYTF

V: TRBV6-5
J: TRBJ1-6
length: 15
D: -
size: once
DNA: TGTGCCAGCAATGCGGTGCCCCCACAAAATTCACCCCTCCACTTT
CDR3: CASNAVPPQNSPLHF

V: TRBV7-9
J: TRBJ2-2
length: 15
D: -
size: -
DNA: TGTGCCAGCAGCAAGGACAGAATAAACACCGGGGAGCTGTTTTTT
CDR3: CASSKDRINTGELFF

V: TRBV21-1
J: TRBJ2-2
length: 15
D: -
size: once
DNA: TGTGCCAGCAGGCCGGGACTAGACGACACCGGGGAGCTGTTTTTT
CDR3: CASRPGLDDTGELFF

V: TRBV11-2
J: TRBJ1-2
length: 14
D: TRBD1
size: -
DNA: TGTGCCAGCAGCCGACAGGGGTGGGACTATGGCTACACCTTC
CDR3: CASSRQGWDYGYTF

V: TRBV7-9
J: TRBJ2-1
length: 15
D: -
size: -
DNA: TGTGCCAGCAGCCCAGGACAGAGACTATACAATGAGCAGTTCTTC
CDR3: CASSPGQRLYNEQFF

V: TRBV10-3
J: TRBJ2-2
length: 19
D: TRBD1
size: -
DNA: TGTGCCATCAGTGAGGTCAGGGACAGGGGTCGAAGAGGAACCGGGGAGCTGTTTTTT
CDR3: CAISEVRDRGRRGTGELFF

V: TRBV30
J: TRBJ2-5
length: 14
D: TRBD2
size: -
DNA: TGTGCCTGGAGTGTACAGGGACTAGCGGGGGGCCAGTACTTC
CDR3: CAWSVQGLAGGQYF

V: TRBV25-1
J: TRBJ1-6
length: 15
D: -
size: once
DNA: TGTGCCAGCACCTCAGGGTTAGGGTATAATTCACCCCTCCACTTT
CDR3: CASTSGLGYNSPLHF

V: TRBV14
J: TRBJ2-1
length: 14
D: TRBD1
size: -
DNA: TGTGCCAGCAGCACTCGACAGGGGTCGGGTGAGCAGTTCTTC
CDR3: CASSTRQGSGEQFF

V: TRBV7-3
J: TRBJ1-1
length: 14
D: -
size: -
DNA: TGTGCCAGCAGTCAAGCGGGGGTGAACACTGAAGCTTTCTTT
CDR3: CASSQAGVNTEAFF

V: TRBV3-1/TRBV3-2
J: TRBJ1-2
length: 15
D: TRBD1
size: -
DNA: TGTGCCAGCAGCCCCCCGGACAGGACTAACTATGGCTACACCTTC
CDR3: CASSPPDRTNYGYTF

V: TRBV5-1
J: TRBJ1-1
length: 13
D: -
size: -
DNA: TGCGCCAGCAGCCTCCGGGGGGTCGCTGAAGCTTTCTTT
CDR3: CASSLRGVAEAFF

V: TRBV30
J: TRBJ1-2
length: 14
D: -
size: -
DNA: TGTGCCTGGAGGTATCTCCCCGTCCTCTATGGCTACACCTTC
CDR3: CAWRYLPVLYGYTF

V: TRBV30
J: TRBJ2-7
length: 12
D: -
size: -
DNA: TGTGCCTGGAGCGGACAGAACTACGAGCAGTACTTC
CDR3: CAWSGQNYEQYF

V: TRBV19
J: TRBJ2-2
length: 15
D: TRBD2
size: few
DNA: TGTGCCAGTAGACCGGCGGGACTACTAACCGGGGAGCTGTTTTTT
CDR3: CASRPAGLLTGELFF

V: TRBV6-6
J: TRBJ2-3
length: 14
D: TRBD1
size: -
DNA: TGTGCCAGCAGCCGGGGACAGACCACAGATACGCAGTATTTT
CDR3: CASSRGQTTDTQYF

V: TRBV29-1
J: TRBJ1-2
length: 11
D: -
size: -
DNA: TGCAGCGTTGATCGGGACTATGGCTACACCTTC
CDR3: CSVDRDYGYTF

V: TRBV10-1
J: TRBJ2-2
length: 15
D: -
size: -
DNA: TGCGCCAGCAGTGATCAGCAGGGTCACACCGGGGAGCTGTTTTTT
CDR3: CASSDQQGHTGELFF

V: TRBV6-1
J: TRBJ2-2
length: 16
D: TRBD2
size: many
DNA: TGTGCCAGCAGTGGGGGACTAGCGGGGAACACCGGGGAGCTGTTTTTT
CDR3: CASSGGLAGNTGELFF

V: TRBV18
J: TRBJ1-3
length: 15
D: -
size: -
DNA: TGTGCCAGCTCACCACCAGCTTACTCTGGAAACACCATATATTTT
CDR3: CASSPPAYSGNTIYF

V: TRBV27
J: TRBJ1-5
length: 14
D: -
size: -
DNA: TGTGCCAGCAGTTTGTACGGGGTCGGTCAGCCCCAGCATTTT
CDR3: CASSLYGVGQPQHF

V: TRBV24-1
J: TRBJ2-2
length: 15
D: -
size: -
DNA: TGTGCCACCAGTGCCCCAGGAGGGCACACCGGGGAGCTGTTTTTT
CDR3: CATSAPGGHTGELFF

V: TRBV11-2
J: TRBJ2-5
length: 16
D: TRBD2
size: -
DNA: TGTGCCAGCAGCTCGTATCTAGCGGTGGATGGAGAGACCCAGTACTTC
CDR3: CASSSYLAVDGETQYF